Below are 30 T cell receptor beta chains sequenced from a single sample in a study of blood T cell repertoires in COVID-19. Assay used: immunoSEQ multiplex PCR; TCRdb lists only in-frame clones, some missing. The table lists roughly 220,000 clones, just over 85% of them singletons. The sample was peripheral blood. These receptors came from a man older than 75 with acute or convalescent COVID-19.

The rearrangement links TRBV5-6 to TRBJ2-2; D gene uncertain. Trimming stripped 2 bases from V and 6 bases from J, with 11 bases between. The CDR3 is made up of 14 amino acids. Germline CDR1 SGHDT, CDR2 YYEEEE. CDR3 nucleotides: TGTGCCAGCAGCTTACCAGGATCCCCCGGGGAGCTGTTTTTT. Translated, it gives CASSLPGSPGELFF.

As DNA, the CDR3 is TGTGCCAGCAGCCAGCAGGGGTTCTACTATGGCTACACCTTC. Its translation: CASSQQGFYYGYTF. The rearrangement joins TRBV11-2 to TRBJ1-2, with D tentatively TRBD1 (6 bases). The CDR3 covers 14 residues. The germline V gene has CDR1 SGHAT and CDR2 FQNNGV. V lost 5 bases and J 3 bases, leaving 13 bases between the germline ends.

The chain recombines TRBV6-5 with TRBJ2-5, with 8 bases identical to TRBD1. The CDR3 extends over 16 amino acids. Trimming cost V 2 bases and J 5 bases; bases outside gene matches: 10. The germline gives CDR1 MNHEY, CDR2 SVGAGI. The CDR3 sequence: CASSYPPGQGAETQYF. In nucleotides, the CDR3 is TGTGCCAGCAGTTACCCCCCCGGACAGGGAGCGGAGACCCAGTACTTC.

CDR3 sequence: CASSQGRLAGVYNEQFF. The CDR3 DNA reads as TGTGCCAGCAGCCAAGGGCGTCTAGCGGGCGTCTACAATGAGCAGTTCTTC. This rearrangement joins TRBV3-1 (or the pseudogene TRBV3-2) to TRBJ2-1, with TRBD2 matching 8 bases. Germline CDR1 LGHDT, CDR2 YNNKEL (reference sequence). The CDR3 has 17 amino acids. Trimming removed 1 base from V and 3 bases from J; junction bases left unmatched: 8.

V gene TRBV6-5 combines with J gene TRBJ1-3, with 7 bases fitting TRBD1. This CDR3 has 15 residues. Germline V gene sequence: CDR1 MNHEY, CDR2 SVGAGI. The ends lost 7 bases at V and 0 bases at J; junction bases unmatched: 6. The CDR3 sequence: CASTVTGSSGNTIYF. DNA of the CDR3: TGTGCCAGCACTGTGACAGGGAGCTCTGGAAACACCATATATTTT.

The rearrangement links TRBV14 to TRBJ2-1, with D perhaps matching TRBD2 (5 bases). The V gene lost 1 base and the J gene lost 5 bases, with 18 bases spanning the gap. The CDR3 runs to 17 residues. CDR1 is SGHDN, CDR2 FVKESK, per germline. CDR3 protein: CASSQGFRAGIDNEQFF. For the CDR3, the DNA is TGTGCCAGCAGCCAAGGGTTCCGGGCCGGGATTGACAATGAGCAGTTCTTC.

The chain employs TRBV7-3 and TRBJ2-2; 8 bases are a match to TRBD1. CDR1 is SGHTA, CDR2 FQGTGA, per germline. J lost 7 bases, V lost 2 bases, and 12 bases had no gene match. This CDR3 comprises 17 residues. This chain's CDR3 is CASSLFPQGALGGELFF. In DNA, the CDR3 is TGTGCCAGCAGCTTATTCCCCCAGGGGGCGCTTGGCGGGGAGCTGTTTTTT.

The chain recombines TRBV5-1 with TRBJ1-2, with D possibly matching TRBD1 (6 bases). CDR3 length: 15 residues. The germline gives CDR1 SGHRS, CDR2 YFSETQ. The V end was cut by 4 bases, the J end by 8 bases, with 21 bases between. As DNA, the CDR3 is TGCGCCAGCAGCCCGGATACCGGGACACTCGGAGGCTACACCTTC. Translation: CASSPDTGTLGGYTF.

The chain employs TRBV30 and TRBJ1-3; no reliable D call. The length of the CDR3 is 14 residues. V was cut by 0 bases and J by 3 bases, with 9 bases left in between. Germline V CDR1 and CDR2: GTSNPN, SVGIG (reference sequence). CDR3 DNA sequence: TGTGCCTGGAGTGTCTCGACGGGTGGAAACACCATATATTTT. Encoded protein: CAWSVSTGGNTIYF.

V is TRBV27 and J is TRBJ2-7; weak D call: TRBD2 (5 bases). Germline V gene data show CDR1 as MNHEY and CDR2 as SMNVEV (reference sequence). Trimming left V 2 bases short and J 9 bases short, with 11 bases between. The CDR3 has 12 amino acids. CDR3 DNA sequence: TGTGCCAGCAGTTTACGGGGAAGCGGGCAGTACTTC. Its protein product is CASSLRGSGQYF.

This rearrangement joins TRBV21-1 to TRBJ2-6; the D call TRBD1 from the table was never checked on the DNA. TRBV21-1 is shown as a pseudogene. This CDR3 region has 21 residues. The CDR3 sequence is CASSKVRRQGVRSFGANVLTF. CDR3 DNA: TGTGCCAGCAGCAAAGTCCGCCGACAGGGGGTTCGATCGTTTGGGGCCAACGTCCTGACTTTC.

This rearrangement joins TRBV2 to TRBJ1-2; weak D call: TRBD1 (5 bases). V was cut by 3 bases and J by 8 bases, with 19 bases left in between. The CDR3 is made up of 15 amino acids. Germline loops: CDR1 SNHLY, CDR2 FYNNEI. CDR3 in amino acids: CASSDRTGREKGYTF. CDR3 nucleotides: TGTGCCAGCAGTGATCGCACAGGCCGGGAGAAGGGCTACACCTTC.

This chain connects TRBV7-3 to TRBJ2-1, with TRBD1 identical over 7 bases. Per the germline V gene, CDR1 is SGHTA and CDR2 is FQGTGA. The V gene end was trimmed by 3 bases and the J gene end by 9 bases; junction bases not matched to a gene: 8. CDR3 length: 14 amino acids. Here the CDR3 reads CASSLTGSVGEQFF. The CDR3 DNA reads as TGTGCCAGCAGCTTGACAGGGTCGGTAGGTGAGCAGTTCTTC.

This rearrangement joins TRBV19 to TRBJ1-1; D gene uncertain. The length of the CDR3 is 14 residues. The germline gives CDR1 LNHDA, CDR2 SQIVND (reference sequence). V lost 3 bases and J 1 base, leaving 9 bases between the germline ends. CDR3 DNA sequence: TGTGCCAGTAGTATTCCGGGAGGGAACACTGAAGCTTTCTTT. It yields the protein CASSIPGGNTEAFF.

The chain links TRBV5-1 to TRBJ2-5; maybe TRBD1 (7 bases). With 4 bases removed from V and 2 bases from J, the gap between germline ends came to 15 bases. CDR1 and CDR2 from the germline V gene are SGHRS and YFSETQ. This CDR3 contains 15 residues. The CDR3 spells CASSIGGGGQETQYF. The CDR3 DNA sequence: TGCGCCAGCAGCATTGGAGGGGGCGGGCAAGAGACCCAGTACTTC. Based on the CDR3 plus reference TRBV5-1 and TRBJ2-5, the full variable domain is KAGVTQTPRYLIKTRGQQVTLSCSPISGHRSVSWYQQTPGQGLQFLFEYFSETQRNKGNFPGRFSGRQFSNSRSEMNVSTLELGDSALYLCASSIGGGGQETQYFGPGTRLLVL.

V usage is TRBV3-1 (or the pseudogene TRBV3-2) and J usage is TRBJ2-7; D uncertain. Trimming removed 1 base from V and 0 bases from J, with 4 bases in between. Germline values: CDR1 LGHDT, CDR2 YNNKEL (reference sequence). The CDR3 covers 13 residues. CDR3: CASSQVGSYEQYF. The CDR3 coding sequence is TGTGCCAGCAGCCAAGTCGGCTCCTACGAGCAGTACTTC.

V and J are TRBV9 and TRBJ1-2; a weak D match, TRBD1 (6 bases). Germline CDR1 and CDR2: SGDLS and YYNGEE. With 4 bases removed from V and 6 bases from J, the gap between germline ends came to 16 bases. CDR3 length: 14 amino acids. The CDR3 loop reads CASSPGQPWNGYTF. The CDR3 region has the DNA TGTGCCAGCAGCCCCGGACAGCCTTGGAATGGCTACACCTTC.

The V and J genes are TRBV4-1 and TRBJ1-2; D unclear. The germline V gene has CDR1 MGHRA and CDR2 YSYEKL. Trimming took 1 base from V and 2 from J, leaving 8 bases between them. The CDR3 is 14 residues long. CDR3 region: CASSQAAGNYGYTF. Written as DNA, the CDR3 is TGCGCCAGCAGCCAAGCCGCAGGCAACTATGGCTACACCTTC.

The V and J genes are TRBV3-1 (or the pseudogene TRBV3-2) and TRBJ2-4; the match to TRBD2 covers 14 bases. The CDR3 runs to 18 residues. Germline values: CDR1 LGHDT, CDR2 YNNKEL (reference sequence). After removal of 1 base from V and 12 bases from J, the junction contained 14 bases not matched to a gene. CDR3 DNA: TGTGCCAGCAGCCAAGTCGAGACTAGCGGGAGGGCCTCGTTTGGTCAGTACTTC. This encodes CASSQVETSGRASFGQYF.

The CDR3 region is CASSPMSDRGRGGYTF. The CDR3 region has the DNA TGTGCCAGCTCCCCTATGTCGGACAGGGGGCGCGGTGGCTACACCTTC. This sequence joins TRBV18 and TRBJ1-2, with TRBD1 matching 11 bases. V shed 6 bases, J shed 7 bases, and the junction held 13 bases outside the gene matches. The CDR3 spans 16 residues. Per germline, CDR1 KGHSH and CDR2 LQKENI.

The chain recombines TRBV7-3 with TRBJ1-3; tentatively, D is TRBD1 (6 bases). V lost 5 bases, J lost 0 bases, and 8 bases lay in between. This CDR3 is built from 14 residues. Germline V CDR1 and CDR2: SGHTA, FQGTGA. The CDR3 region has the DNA TGTGCCAGCAGCCAGGACAGCTCTGGAAACACCATATATTTT. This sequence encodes CASSQDSSGNTIYF.

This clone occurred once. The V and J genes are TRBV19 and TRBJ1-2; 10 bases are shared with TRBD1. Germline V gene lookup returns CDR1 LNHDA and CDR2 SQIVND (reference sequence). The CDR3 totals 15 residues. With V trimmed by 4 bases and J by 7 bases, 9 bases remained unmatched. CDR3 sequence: CASSTPRTGGSGYTF. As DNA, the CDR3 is TGTGCCAGTAGTACCCCCCGGACAGGGGGAAGTGGCTACACCTTC.

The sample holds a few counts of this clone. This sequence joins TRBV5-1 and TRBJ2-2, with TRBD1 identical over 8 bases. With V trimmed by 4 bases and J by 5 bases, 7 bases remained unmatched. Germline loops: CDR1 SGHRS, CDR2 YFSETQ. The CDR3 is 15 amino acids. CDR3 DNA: TGCGCCAGCAGCCCGGACAGGGTGGGGACCGGGGAGCTGTTTTTT. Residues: CASSPDRVGTGELFF.

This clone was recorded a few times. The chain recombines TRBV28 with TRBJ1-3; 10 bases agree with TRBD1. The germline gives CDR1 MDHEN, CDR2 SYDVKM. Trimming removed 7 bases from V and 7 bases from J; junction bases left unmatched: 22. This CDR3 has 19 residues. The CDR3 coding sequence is TGTGCCAGCACCTACGGACCCGGGACAGGGGCCGCCCAAAGGAACACCATATATTTT. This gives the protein CASTYGPGTGAAQRNTIYF.

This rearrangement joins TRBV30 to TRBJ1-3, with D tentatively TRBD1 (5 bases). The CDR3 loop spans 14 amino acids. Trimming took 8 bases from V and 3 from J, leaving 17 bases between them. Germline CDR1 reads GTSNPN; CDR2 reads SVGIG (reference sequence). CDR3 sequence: CAVYVWGGGNTIYF. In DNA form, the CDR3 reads TGTGCCGTGTACGTCTGGGGCGGTGGAAACACCATATATTTT.

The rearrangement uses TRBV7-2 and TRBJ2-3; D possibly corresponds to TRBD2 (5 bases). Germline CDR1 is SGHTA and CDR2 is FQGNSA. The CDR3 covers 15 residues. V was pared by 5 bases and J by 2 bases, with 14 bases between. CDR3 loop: CASSPRPGITDTQYF. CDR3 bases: TGTGCCAGCAGCCCCCGCCCGGGGATCACAGATACGCAGTATTTT.

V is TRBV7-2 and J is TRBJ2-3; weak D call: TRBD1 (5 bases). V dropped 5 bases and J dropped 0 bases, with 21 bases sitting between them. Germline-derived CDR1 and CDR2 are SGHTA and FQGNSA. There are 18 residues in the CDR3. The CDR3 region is CASSLRSSGIYSTDTQYF. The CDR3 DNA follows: TGTGCCAGCAGCCTACGATCTTCAGGGATTTACAGCACAGATACGCAGTATTTT.

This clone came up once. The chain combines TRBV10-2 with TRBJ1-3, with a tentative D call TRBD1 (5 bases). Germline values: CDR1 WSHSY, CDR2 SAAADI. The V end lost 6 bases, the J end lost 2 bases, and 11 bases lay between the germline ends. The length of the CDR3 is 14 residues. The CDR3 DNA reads TGCGCCAGCAGCAACCCGACAGCTGGAAACACCATATATTTT. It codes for CASSNPTAGNTIYF.

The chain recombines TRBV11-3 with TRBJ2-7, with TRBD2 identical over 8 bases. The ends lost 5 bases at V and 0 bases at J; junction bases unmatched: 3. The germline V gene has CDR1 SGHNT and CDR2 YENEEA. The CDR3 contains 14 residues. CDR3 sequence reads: CASSTGLASYEQYV. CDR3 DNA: TGTGCCAGCAGCACTGGACTAGCCTCCTACGAGCAGTACGTC.

CDR3 coding DNA: TGTGCTTCCGGACAGGGAATCGCCGGCTACACCTTC. It is translated as CASGQGIAGYTF. The gene calls are TRBV30 and TRBJ1-2; 8 bases fit TRBD1. Germline values: CDR1 GTSNPN, CDR2 SVGIG (reference sequence). The CDR3 loop spans 12 amino acids.